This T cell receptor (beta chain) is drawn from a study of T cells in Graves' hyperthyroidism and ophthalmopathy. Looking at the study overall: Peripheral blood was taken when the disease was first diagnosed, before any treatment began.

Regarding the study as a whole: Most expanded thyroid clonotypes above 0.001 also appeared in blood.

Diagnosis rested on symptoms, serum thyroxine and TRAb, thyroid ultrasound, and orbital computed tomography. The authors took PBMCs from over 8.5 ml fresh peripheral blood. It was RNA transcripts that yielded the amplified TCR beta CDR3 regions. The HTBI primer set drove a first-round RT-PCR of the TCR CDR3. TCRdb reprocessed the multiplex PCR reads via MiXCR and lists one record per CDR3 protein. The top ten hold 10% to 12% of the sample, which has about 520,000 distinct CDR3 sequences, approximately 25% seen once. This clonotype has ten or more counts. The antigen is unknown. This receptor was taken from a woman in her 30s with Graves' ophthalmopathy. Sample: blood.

The CDR3 region has the DNA TGTGCCAGCAGCTCCCTGTCGGCCCCCTACACCTTC. As protein: CASSSLSAPYTF. The chain uses TRBV14 and TRBJ1-2; D gene unclear. CDR3 length: 12 amino acids. The V and J ends lost 5 bases and 10 bases respectively, with 14 bases between them. Germline-derived CDR1 and CDR2 are SGHDN and FVKESK.